Listed below are T cell receptor beta chains from one sample, sequenced in a study of T cell responses to AZD1222 COVID-19 vaccine. Sequenced by immunoSEQ multiplex PCR; TCRdb stores in-frame clones only, minus some. Seen here are approximately 73,000 clones, 84% observed once, and the top ten hold over 7.5%. This material consisted of peripheral blood, taken on day 0 of AZD1222 vaccination. These receptor sequences come from an adult in good health. Each CDR3 is given with its conserved first and last residue. The order of the fields is V gene, clone size, J gene, D gene, CDR3 protein, CDR3 DNA. D genes are given only for firm matches. Expanded clones get a size class; other rows say once, few or many, or leave the size out.

TRBV4-2	-	TRBJ2-1	TRBD1	CASSQGYLGGLNEQFF	TGTGCCAGCAGCCAAGGGTATTTAGGGGGCTTAAATGAGCAGTTCTTC
TRBV7-9	-	TRBJ1-5	-	CASTEGDNQPQHF	TGTGCCAGTACCGAGGGGGACAATCAGCCCCAGCATTTT
TRBV3-1/TRBV3-2	-	TRBJ1-1	TRBD1	CASSQVSTGQGSRLNTEAFF	TGTGCCAGCAGCCAAGTATCTACGGGACAGGGGAGCCGCTTGAACACTGAAGCTTTCTTT
TRBV15	-	TRBJ1-5	-	CATSRDRGGQPQHF	TGTGCCACCAGCAGAGACAGGGGCGGACAGCCCCAGCATTTT
TRBV29-1	-	TRBJ1-1	-	CSVVRGLNTEAFF	TGCAGCGTTGTTAGGGGCCTGAACACTGAAGCTTTCTTT
TRBV9	few	TRBJ1-4	-	CASSVAGPGTNEKLFF	TGTGCCAGCAGCGTAGCGGGGCCAGGGACTAATGAAAAACTGTTTTTT
TRBV20-1	-	TRBJ2-5	-	CSARVRETQYF	TGCAGTGCTAGGGTCCGGGAGACCCAGTACTTC
TRBV7-9	-	TRBJ1-1	TRBD1	CASSLAGTANTEAFF	TGTGCCAGCAGTCTCGCCGGGACAGCGAACACTGAAGCTTTCTTT
TRBV2	-	TRBJ2-1	-	CASSAGLSSYNEQFF	TGTGCCAGCAGCGCGGGACTCAGCTCCTACAATGAGCAGTTCTTC
TRBV27	-	TRBJ1-2	-	CASSQGYGYTF	TGTGCCAGCAGCCAGGGCTATGGCTACACCTTC
TRBV19	once	TRBJ1-6	TRBD1	CASSRDRGENSPLHF	TGTGCCAGTAGCCGCGACAGGGGAGAGAATTCACCCCTCCACTTT
TRBV7-9	-	TRBJ2-3	-	CASSFVVGDTQYF	TGTGCCAGCAGCTTCGTCGTTGGAGATACGCAGTATTTT
TRBV2	once	TRBJ1-6	-	CASSEMGDSYNSPLHF	TGTGCCAGCAGTGAAATGGGGGACTCCTATAATTCACCCCTCCACTTT
TRBV28	-	TRBJ1-5	-	CASSLMGQPQHF	TGTGCCAGCAGTTTAATGGGACAGCCCCAGCATTTT
TRBV19	once	TRBJ2-1	TRBD1	CASNIRQGWEQFF	TGTGCCAGTAATATTAGACAGGGTTGGGAGCAGTTCTTC
TRBV6-2/TRBV6-3	-	TRBJ1-4	-	CASSYQGATNEKLFF	TGTGCCAGCAGTTACCAAGGGGCAACTAATGAAAAACTGTTTTTT
TRBV14	-	TRBJ2-7	-	CASSHLYEQYF	TGTGCCAGCAGCCACCTCTACGAGCAGTACTTC
TRBV7-2	-	TRBJ1-5	TRBD1	CASSQDRGQPQHF	TGTGCCAGCAGCCAGGACAGGGGGCAGCCCCAGCATTTT
TRBV7-8	-	TRBJ2-3	TRBD2	CASSSKQWASGGTRSSTDTQYF	TGTGCCAGCAGCTCGAAACAGTGGGCTAGCGGGGGGACCCGATCTAGCACAGATACGCAGTATTTT
TRBV7-8	-	TRBJ1-5	-	CASSKLGQISQPQHF	TGTGCCAGCAGCAAACTTGGACAGATTAGCCAGCCCCAGCATTTT
TRBV30	-	TRBJ1-5	-	CAWTGHGDQPQHF	TGTGCCTGGACAGGGCACGGGGATCAGCCCCAGCATTTT
TRBV6-5	few	TRBJ2-5	TRBD2	CAGGTSGGQETQYF	TGTGCCGGGGGGACTAGCGGGGGCCAAGAGACCCAGTACTTC
TRBV19	-	TRBJ2-7	-	CASSISSSYEQYF	TGTGCCAGTAGTATCTCAAGCTCCTACGAGCAGTACTTC
TRBV10-3	-	TRBJ2-2	-	CAISDSDAPGELFF	TGTGCCATCAGTGACTCCGACGCGCCCGGGGAGCTGTTTTTT
TRBV28	-	TRBJ2-5	TRBD1	CASLGTVQETQYF	TGTGCCAGCCTAGGGACAGTCCAAGAGACCCAGTACTTC
TRBV5-1	few	TRBJ1-1	-	CASRLGGYTEAFF	TGCGCCAGCCGACTCGGTGGTTACACTGAAGCTTTCTTT
TRBV28	-	TRBJ1-1	-	CASLDRGFEAFF	TGTGCCAGCCTGGACCGGGGCTTCGAAGCTTTCTTT
TRBV28	once	TRBJ2-5	TRBD2	CASSLPGGGENQETQYF	TGTGCCAGCAGTTTGCCCGGCGGGGGGGAAAACCAAGAGACCCAGTACTTC
TRBV7-2	-	TRBJ1-5	-	CASSLEVIQPQHF	TGTGCCAGCAGCTTAGAGGTAATTCAGCCCCAGCATTTT
TRBV6-1	-	TRBJ2-1	-	CASSDRGGGSYNEQFF	TGTGCCAGCAGTGACAGGGGTGGAGGCTCCTACAATGAGCAGTTCTTC
TRBV5-1	-	TRBJ2-1	-	CASSGASYNEQFF	TGCGCCAGCAGCGGAGCGTCCTACAATGAGCAGTTCTTC
TRBV27	medium-sized	TRBJ2-1	-	CASSPGLTDNEQFF	TGTGCCAGCAGCCCAGGACTAACTGACAATGAGCAGTTCTTC
TRBV5-1	-	TRBJ2-5	-	CASSTQETQYF	TGCGCCAGCAGCACTCAAGAGACCCAGTACTTC
TRBV5-1	few	TRBJ2-1	-	CASSSRGTGFTDNEQFF	TGCGCCAGCAGCTCTCGGGGAACAGGCTTCACCGACAATGAGCAGTTCTTC
TRBV11-3	-	TRBJ2-2	-	CASSFQGAGELFF	TGTGCCAGCAGCTTTCAGGGTGCCGGGGAGCTGTTTTTT